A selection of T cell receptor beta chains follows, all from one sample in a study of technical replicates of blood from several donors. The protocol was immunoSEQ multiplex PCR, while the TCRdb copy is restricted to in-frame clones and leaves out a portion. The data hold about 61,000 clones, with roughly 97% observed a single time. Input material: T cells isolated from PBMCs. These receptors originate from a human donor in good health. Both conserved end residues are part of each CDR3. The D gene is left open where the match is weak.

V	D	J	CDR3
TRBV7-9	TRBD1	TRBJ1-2	CASSQTKTGVDF
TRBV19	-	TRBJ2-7	CASSMRGGPSYEQYF
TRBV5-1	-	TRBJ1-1	CASSLGLGGEDSAFF
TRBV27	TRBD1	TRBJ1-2	CASSLSPGTGYGYTF
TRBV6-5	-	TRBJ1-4	CASSRGTREIEKLFF
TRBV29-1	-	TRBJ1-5	CSVGVGADQPQHF
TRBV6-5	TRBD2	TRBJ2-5	CASSSRLAQGTQYF
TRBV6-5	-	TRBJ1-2	CASSYSQNYNYGYTF
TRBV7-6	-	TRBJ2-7	CASRAGHGAYEQYF
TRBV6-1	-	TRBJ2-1	CASSEGVRLAEQFF
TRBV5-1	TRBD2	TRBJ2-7	CASSETSGPSYEQYF
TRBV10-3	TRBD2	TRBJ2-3	CAISEGLAGVKSDTQYF
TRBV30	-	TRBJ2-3	CAWMRRAATDTQYF
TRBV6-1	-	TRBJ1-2	CASSEARGPYGYTF
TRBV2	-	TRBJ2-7	CASSVVAAYEQYF
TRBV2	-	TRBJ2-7	CASSAAYEQYF
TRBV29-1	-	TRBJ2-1	CSVEKNEDNEQFF
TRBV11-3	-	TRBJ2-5	CASSLSRHQETQYF
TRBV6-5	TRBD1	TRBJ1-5	CASSYSWTGRQPQHF
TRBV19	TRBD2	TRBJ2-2	CASSTGGAANTGELFF
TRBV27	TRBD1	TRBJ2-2	CASSQGQGGTGELFF
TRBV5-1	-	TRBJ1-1	CASSLAPGTIEAFF
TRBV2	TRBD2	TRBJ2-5	CASSKGLAGETQYF
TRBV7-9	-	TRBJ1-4	CASSLVSGNSEKLFF
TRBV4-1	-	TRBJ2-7	CASSQESGTYEQYF
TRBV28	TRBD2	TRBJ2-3	CASSMGLAGGPTHGDTQYF
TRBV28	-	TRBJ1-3	CASRTTGHGNTIYF
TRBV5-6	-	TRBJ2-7	CASSPRQDLSYEEQYF